The rows below give T cell receptor beta chains drawn from one sample of a study of CD8+CD57+ T cells in acquired aplastic anemia. TCRdb used MiXCR to reprocess the reads, holding one entry per CDR3 protein. The repertoire has 150,000 to 200,000 distinct CDR3 sequences, around half of them found once; the top ten carry under 3.5%. Specimen: sorted CD4+, CD8+, or CD8+CD57+ T cells (not recorded which) from PBMCs. Source of these receptors: a human donor with aplastic anemia. The CDR3 runs from the conserved cysteine through the conserved F or W.

V gene	J gene	CDR3 protein
TRBV24-1	TRBJ2-3	CATSGGDTDTQYF
TRBV10-3	TRBJ2-1	CAISNRGTSNEQFF
TRBV5-6	TRBJ1-2	CASQRGHGEVPNYGYTF
TRBV7-2	TRBJ2-1	CASSLDNEQFF
TRBV18	TRBJ2-1	CASSPLRTALTYNEQFF
TRBV11-2	TRBJ1-5	CASSLGGQVGGQPQHF
TRBV5-5	TRBJ1-3	CASSFGYMGSGNTIYF
TRBV9	TRBJ2-3	CASSTVAGADTQYF
TRBV2	TRBJ2-1	CASRPPGNPYNEQSF
TRBV5-6	TRBJ1-5	CASSFSHDQPQHF
TRBV6-1	TRBJ2-3	CASSHLNGDTQYF
TRBV6-1	TRBJ1-1	CASSPRGGVGATEAFF
TRBV7-2	TRBJ1-5	CASSLYKGGNQPQHF
TRBV25-1	TRBJ1-4	CASSELQVPGELFF
TRBV29-1	TRBJ1-1	CSVEGQGNTEAFF
TRBV29-1	TRBJ1-2	CSVEGTHGYTF
TRBV5-1	TRBJ2-7	CASRTGLSGEQYF
TRBV19	TRBJ2-1	CASSIILGQGVGEQFF
TRBV25-1	TRBJ2-1	CASSPRLSGSYNEQFF
TRBV7-6	TRBJ2-7	CASSRRDRAHEQYF
TRBV12-3/TRBV12-4	TRBJ2-6	CASSPTSGGAGGANVLTF
TRBV19	TRBJ1-5	CASSPRQGRNQPQHF
TRBV19	TRBJ2-7	CASSTSAQSYEQYF
TRBV2	TRBJ1-2	CASSPSTGSGYTF
TRBV3-1	TRBJ2-1	CASSQGRLAAEQFF
TRBV6-1	TRBJ1-4	CASTERTGHGEKLFF
TRBV6-1	TRBJ2-3	CASTGGGSGRTQYF
TRBV24-1	TRBJ2-3	CATSGRLAGGLTDTQYF
TRBV24-1	TRBJ1-4	CATSDLSNPEKLFF
TRBV24-1	TRBJ1-2	CAISDSSIEFLAF
TRBV10-3	TRBJ2-7	CAISGLAGREQYF
TRBV15	TRBJ2-3	CATSRDRGGRTDTQYF
TRBV5-1	TRBJ1-1	CASSLEGVAEAFF
TRBV6-2/TRBV6-3	TRBJ2-1	CASSRGGSTYNEQFF
TRBV5-5	TRBJ1-3	CASRPGHYSGNTIYF
TRBV6-2/TRBV6-3	TRBJ1-6	CASSYVGDGSPLHF
TRBV19	TRBJ1-2	CASSTLTNYGYTF
TRBV4-3	TRBJ2-7	CASSQAQGWVHEQYF
TRBV2	TRBJ2-5	CASSDDRLAGREETQYF
TRBV25-1	TRBJ2-7	CASSEIGTDLHEQYF
TRBV2	TRBJ2-7	CASSTTSGGAREQYF
TRBV6-2/TRBV6-3	TRBJ1-6	CASSYPRDGGGVANSPLHF
TRBV6-1	TRBJ1-2	CASNPGGQNYGYTF
TRBV19	TRBJ2-7	CASSLGTDSYEQYF
TRBV15	TRBJ2-1	CATSRDSYNEQFF
TRBV25-1	TRBJ2-3	CASTTSGGPSTDTQYF
TRBV7-3	TRBJ2-2	CASSVTRTRNTGELFF
TRBV7-2	TRBJ1-2	CASGDRGHGYTF
TRBV27	TRBJ2-1	CASSSSRGYNEQFF
TRBV5-6	TRBJ2-6	CASSFTGAGANVLTF
TRBV7-9	TRBJ2-1	CASRNSGANEQFF
TRBV29-1	TRBJ2-1	CSVEDRRESDQGEQFF
TRBV25-1	TRBJ2-5	CATTDPPETQYF
TRBV7-8	TRBJ1-1	CASSSGTGVVLTEAFF